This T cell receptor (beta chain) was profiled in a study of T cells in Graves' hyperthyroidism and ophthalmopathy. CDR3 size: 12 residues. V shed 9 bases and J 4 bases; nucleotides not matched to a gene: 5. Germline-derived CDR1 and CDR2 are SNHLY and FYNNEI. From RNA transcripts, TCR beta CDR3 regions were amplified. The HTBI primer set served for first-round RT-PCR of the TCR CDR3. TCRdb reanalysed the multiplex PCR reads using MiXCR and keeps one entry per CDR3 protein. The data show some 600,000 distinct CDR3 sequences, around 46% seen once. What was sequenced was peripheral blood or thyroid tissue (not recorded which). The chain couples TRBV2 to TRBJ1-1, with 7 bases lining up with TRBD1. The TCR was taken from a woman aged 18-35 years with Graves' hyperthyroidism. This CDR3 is CASYRGGTEAFF. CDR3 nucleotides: TGTGCCAGTTACAGGGGAGGCACTGAAGCTTTCTTT.